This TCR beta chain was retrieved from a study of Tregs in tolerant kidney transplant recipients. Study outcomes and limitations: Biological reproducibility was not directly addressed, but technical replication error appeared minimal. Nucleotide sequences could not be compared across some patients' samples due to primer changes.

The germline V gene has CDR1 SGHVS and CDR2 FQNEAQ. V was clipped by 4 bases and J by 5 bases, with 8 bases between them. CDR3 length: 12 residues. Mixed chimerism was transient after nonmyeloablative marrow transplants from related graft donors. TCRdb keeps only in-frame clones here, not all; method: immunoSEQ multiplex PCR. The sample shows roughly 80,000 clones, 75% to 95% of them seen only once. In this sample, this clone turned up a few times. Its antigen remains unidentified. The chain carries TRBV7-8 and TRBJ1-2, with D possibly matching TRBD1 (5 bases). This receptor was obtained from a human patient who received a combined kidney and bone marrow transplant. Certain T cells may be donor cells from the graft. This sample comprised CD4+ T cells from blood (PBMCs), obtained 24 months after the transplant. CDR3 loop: CASSSGGYGYTF. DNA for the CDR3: TGTGCCAGCAGCTCGGGGGGGTATGGCTACACCTTC. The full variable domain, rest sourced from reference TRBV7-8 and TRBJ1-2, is GAGVSQSPRYKVAKRGQDVALRCDPISGHVSLFWYQQALGQGPEFLTYFQNEAQLDKSGLPSDRFFAERPEGSVSTLKIQRTQQEDSAVYLCASSSGGYGYTFGSGTRLTVV.